Reported below is one T cell receptor beta chain. Breast cancer patients provided tissue from their axillary draining lymph nodes. These data originate in a study of breast tumors, draining lymph nodes, adjacent tissues. V was cut by 3 bases and J by 0 bases, with 13 bases left in between. There are 16 residues in the CDR3. Germline V gene data show CDR1 as SGHKS and CDR2 as YYEKEE (reference sequence). TCRdb independently ran MiXCR on the multiplex PCR reads; one entry per CDR3 protein. This sample yields hundreds of thousands of distinct CDR3 sequences, of which approximately 29% are seen a single time; 1.4% belongs to the top ten.

V usage is TRBV5-5 and J usage is TRBJ2-1, with D perhaps TRBD2 (5 bases). This clonotype was sampled from a female donor with breast cancer. Some clones in this sample may be carry-over from other donors' samples. The sequencing input was axillary lymph node tissue. CDR3 protein: CASSWRLTSSYNEQFF. The CDR3, as DNA: TGTGCCAGCAGCTGGCGACTAACAAGCTCCTACAATGAGCAGTTCTTC.